This T cell receptor beta chain comes out of a study of long-term antiretroviral therapy in people with HIV. The CDR3 contains 16 residues. The germline V gene encodes CDR1 MNHEY and CDR2 SMNVEV (reference sequence). J lost 7 bases, V lost 2 bases, and 2 bases had no gene match. This clone was seen only once. Assay version v3.0 of immunoSEQ was used, and it was run at survey level. Assay used: immunoSEQ multiplex PCR; TCRdb lists only in-frame clones, some missing. The table shows around 30,000 clones, with 95% occurring only once. The J gene is TRBJ2-1, the V gene TRBV27; 16 positions match TRBD2. The clonotype originates from a man aged 25-45 years with HIV. This sample comprised unsorted PBMCs, obtained 5.3 years after starting antiretroviral therapy. The CDR3 region is CASSLLGLAGGNEQFF. In DNA form, the CDR3 reads TGTGCCAGCAGTTTACTGGGACTAGCGGGAGGGAATGAGCAGTTCTTC.